This T cell receptor beta chain was recorded in a study of blood T cells in healthy people across ages. The V gene end was trimmed by 5 bases and the J gene end by 4 bases; junction bases not matched to a gene: 7. Germline CDR1 SEHNR, CDR2 FQNEAQ (reference sequence). This CDR3 comprises 15 residues. A second PCR, run for roughly 6 to 11 cycles, used a sample-barcoded 5' primer plus a J-beta primer mix. From the 5' RACE reads, TCRdb called clonotypes with MiXCR, one entry per CDR3 protein. There are approximately 1.5 million distinct CDR3 sequences in the sample; 30% to 40% occur only once, and around 11% lies in the top ten.

Sequencing was carried out using blood. The chain links TRBV7-9 to TRBJ1-4; 7 positions agree with TRBD1. The sequence derives from a woman aged 25-40 years in good health. The CDR3 region has the DNA TGTGCCAGCAGCACCAGACAGGGCAGTAATGAAAAACTGTTTTTT. The encoded protein is CASSTRQGSNEKLFF.